This T cell receptor beta chain was sequenced in a study of PD-1 blockade in classical Hodgkin lymphoma. This CDR3 contains 12 residues. Trimming took 2 bases from V and 5 from J, leaving 6 bases between them. Germline V CDR1 and CDR2: SGHVS, FQNEAQ. TCRdb's copy holds only in-frame clones and misses some; the assay was immunoSEQ multiplex PCR. The table includes fewer than 100,000 clones, 92% detected once. Brentuximab vedotin exposure varied among the patients, all of whom had relapsed after autologous stem cell transplantation. Sample: peripheral blood mononuclear cells (PBMCs), taken at baseline. This sequence originates from a human donor with classical Hodgkin lymphoma. The chain recombines TRBV7-8 with TRBJ2-5; no clear D. CDR3 amino acids: CASSLIPETQYF. For the CDR3, the DNA is TGTGCCAGCAGCTTAATACCGGAGACCCAGTACTTC. Drawing the rest from reference TRBV7-8 and TRBJ2-5, the complete variable domain is GAGVSQSPRYKVAKRGQDVALRCDPISGHVSLFWYQQALGQGPEFLTYFQNEAQLDKSGLPSDRFFAERPEGSVSTLKIQRTQQEDSAVYLCASSLIPETQYFGPGTRLLVL.